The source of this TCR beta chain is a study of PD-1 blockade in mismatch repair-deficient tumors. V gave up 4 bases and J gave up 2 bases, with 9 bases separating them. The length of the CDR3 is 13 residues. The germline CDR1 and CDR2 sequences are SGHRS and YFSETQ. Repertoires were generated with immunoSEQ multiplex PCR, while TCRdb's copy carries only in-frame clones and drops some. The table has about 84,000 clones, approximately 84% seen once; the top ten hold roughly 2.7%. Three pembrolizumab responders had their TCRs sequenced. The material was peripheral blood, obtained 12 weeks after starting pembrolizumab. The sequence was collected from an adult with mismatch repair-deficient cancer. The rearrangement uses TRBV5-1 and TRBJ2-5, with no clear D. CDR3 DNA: TGCGCCAGCAGCAGAGGCGTGCAAGAGACCCAGTACTTC. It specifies CASSRGVQETQYF.